This entry concerns a single TCR beta chain. This clone turned up a few times. Its antigen is not yet known. Nothing much larger sits one base from this clone, and base qualities are not available. The treatment or condition label on this specimen signifies: randomized to nivolumab then ipilimumab (arm A) or the reverse (arm B). None of the patients in the trial had previously been given DNA-damaging chemotherapy. A FACS Aria II flow cytometer was used to sort live CD3+CD8+ cells that were negative for CD19 and CD56 from thawed PBMCs. CheckMate 064, a randomized, open-label phase II trial of sequential checkpoint blockade, was the source of the samples, all of which came from patients with melanoma. Peripheral blood mononuclear cells were collected by leukapheresis, purified with Ficoll-Paque, and frozen in human serum with around 9.8% DMSO. Right after sorting, the blood CD3+CD8+ cells were verified to be >95% pure, and DNA extraction followed.

TCRbeta CDR3 regions were immunosequenced from genomic DNA with the immunoSEQ Assay. Prior to high-throughput sequencing, genomic DNA was amplified by bias-controlled multiplex PCR. In the original analysis: To quantify the absolute abundance of each unique TCRbeta CDR3 region, the sequences were collapsed and filtered. Clonality was defined as 1 minus Pielou's evenness and was calculated using productive rearrangements only. A previously published method was used to identify clones with significantly greater frequencies in on-treatment samples than in baseline samples. The source is immuneACCESS, and TCRdb retained only in-frame sequences with V and J called. Part of the clones is not carried over; for the studies checked, unresolved V genes explain less than half of this, and the remainder is unexplained. That table supplies the V and J calls and clone size; D and trimming were determined from the DNA. The sample yields around 13,000 clones; 65% to 85% were counted once. The ten largest account for 50% of the sample.

These data originate in a study of sequential checkpoint blockade in melanoma (dated by TCRdb to between 2018 and 2021). In terms of the full investigation: Patients were assigned by 1:1 randomization to either first-line nivolumab followed by ipilimumab (arm A) or ipilimumab followed by nivolumab (arm B). Maintenance nivolumab came after each of the two trial sequences. The full study reports these points: Larger, independent patient cohorts are needed to validate the response-prediction model that combines TCR metrics and mutation burden.

CDR1 and CDR2 were assigned from the germline V gene as SQVTM and ANQGSEA. V and J lose 3 bases and 0 bases, and a span of 12 bases separates them. The CDR3 has 14 amino acids, counting the end cysteine and phenylalanine. The only DNA kept is the CDR3, 42 bases in frame from the first base. Material: CD8+ T cells sorted from blood (inferred from file names), obtained from a patient given nivolumab and ipilimumab in sequence. The V gene is TRBV29-1 and the J gene is TRBJ2-7; the D gene identity is not certain. The clonotype was recovered from a human patient with melanoma. Some clones in this sample may be carry-over from other donors' samples. In nucleotides, the sequence is TGCAGCGTTGAGTTTCATGAGGCCTCCTACGAGCAGTACTTC. The translation is CSVEFHEASYEQYF.